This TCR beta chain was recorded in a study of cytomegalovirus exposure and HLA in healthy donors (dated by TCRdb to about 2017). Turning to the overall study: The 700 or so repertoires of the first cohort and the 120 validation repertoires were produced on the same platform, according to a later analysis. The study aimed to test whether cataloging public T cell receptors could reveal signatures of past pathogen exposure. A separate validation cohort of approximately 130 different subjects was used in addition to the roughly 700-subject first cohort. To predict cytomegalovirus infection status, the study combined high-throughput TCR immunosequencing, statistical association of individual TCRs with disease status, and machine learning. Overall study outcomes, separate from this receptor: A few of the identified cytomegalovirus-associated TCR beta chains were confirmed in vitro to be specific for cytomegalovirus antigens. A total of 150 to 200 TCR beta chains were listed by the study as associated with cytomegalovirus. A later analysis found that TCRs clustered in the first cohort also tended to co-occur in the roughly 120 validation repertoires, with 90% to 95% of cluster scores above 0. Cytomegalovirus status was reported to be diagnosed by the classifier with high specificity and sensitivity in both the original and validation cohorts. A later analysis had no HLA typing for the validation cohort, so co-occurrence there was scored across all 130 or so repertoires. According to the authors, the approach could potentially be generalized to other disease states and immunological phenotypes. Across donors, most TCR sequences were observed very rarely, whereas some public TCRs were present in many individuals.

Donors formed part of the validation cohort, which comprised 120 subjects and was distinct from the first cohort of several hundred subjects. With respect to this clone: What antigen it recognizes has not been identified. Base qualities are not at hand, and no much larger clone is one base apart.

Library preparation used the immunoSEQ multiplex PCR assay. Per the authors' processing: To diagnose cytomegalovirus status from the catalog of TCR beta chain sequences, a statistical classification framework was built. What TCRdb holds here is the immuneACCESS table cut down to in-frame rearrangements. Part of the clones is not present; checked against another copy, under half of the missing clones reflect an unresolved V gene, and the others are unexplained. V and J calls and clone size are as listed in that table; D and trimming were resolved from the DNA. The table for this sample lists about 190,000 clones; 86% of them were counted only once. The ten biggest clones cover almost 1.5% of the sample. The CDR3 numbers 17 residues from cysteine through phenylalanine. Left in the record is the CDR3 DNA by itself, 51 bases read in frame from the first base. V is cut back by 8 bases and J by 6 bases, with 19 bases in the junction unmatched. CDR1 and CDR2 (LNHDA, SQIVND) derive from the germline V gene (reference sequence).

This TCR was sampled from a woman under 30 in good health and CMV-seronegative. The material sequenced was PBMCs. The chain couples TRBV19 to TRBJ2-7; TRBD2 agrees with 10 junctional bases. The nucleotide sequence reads TGTGCCAGTTCCGCGGCTAGCGGGAGTGTTTCGACTGGCGAGCAGTACTTC. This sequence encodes CASSAASGSVSTGEQYF.